One sample yielded the 5 T cell receptor beta chains listed below, sequenced in a study of T cell repertoires in cytomegalovirus infection. Using its own MiXCR run on the reads, TCRdb lists one record per CDR3 protein. In the table there are fewer than 550,000 distinct CDR3 sequences, about 17% of which are singletons. The sample was CD8+ T cells from PBMCs. Every receptor here comes from a human donor in good health (CMV status not recorded). Some clones in this sample may be carry-over from other donors' samples.

The chain carries TRBV9 and TRBJ2-3, with D uncertain. Germline CDR1 and CDR2: SGDLS and YYNGEE. The CDR3 sequence is 16 residues long. V dropped 0 bases and J dropped 0 bases, with 11 bases sitting between them. The CDR3, as DNA: TGTGCCAGCAGCGTAGGAAGTAAACCAAGCACAGATACGCAGTATTTT. It specifies CASSVGSKPSTDTQYF.

The rearrangement links TRBV19 to TRBJ2-1; D remains ambiguous. Trimming took off 1 base at V and 9 bases at J, with 10 bases between the two ends. CDR1 is LNHDA, CDR2 SQIVND, per germline (reference sequence). This CDR3 region has 13 residues. Written as DNA, the CDR3 is TGTGCCAGTAGTATAGGGAGACGCAGTGAGCAGTTCTTC. This codes for CASSIGRRSEQFF. Looking up the rest from reference TRBV19 and TRBJ2-1 gives the full variable domain: DGGITQSPKYLFRKEGQNVTLSCEQNLNHDAMYWYRQDPGQGLRLIYYSQIVNDFQKGDIAEGYSVSREKKESFPLTVTSAQKNPTAFYLCASSIGRRSEQFFGPGTRLTVL.

This clonotype was detected a few times. DNA of the CDR3: TGTGCCAGTAGTCAGGGACTAGCGGGGGGGCATGAGGGAGAGACCCAGTACTTC. Its protein is CASSQGLAGGHEGETQYF. J is TRBJ2-5 and V is TRBV19; TRBD2 aligns across 16 bases. V was pared by 5 bases and J by 4 bases, with 10 bases of the junction left unmatched. Germline V gene lookup returns CDR1 LNHDA and CDR2 SQIVND (reference sequence). The CDR3 covers 18 residues.

Comments on this clonotype: This may come from a read error, since a much larger clone is one base off. No conserved phenylalanine or tryptophan ends this CDR3, so it is likely a read error. The gene calls are TRBV10-3 and TRBJ2-1, with D unclear. V lost 3 bases, J lost 6 bases, and 12 bases lay in between. There are 14 residues in the CDR3. Germline-derived CDR1 and CDR2 are ENHRY and SYGVKD. CDR3: CAISEPWNGNEQFL. The CDR3 DNA reads TGTGCCATCAGTGAACCCTGGAATGGCAATGAGCAGTTCTTA.

Many counts were recorded for this clonotype. The chain combines TRBV7-6 with TRBJ2-5; 8 bases align to TRBD2. This CDR3 has 13 residues. The V segment lost 6 bases and the J segment 4 bases; nucleotides outside the gene matches: 4. Germline-derived CDR1 and CDR2 are SGHVS and FNYEAQ. Written as DNA, the CDR3 is TGTGCCAGCAGTTCCAGCGGGAGAGAGACCCAGTACTTC. This translates into CASSSSGRETQYF.